The 23 T cell receptor beta chains presented below share a single source sample, sequenced in a study of T cell responses to AZD1222 COVID-19 vaccine (dated by TCRdb to the early 2020s). Libraries came from the immunoSEQ multiplex PCR assay. The source is immuneACCESS, and TCRdb retained only in-frame sequences with V and J called. Part of the clones is not carried over; for the studies checked, unresolved V genes explain less than half of this, and the remainder is unexplained. The sample table holds 35,000 to 55,000 clones, of which 80% were seen once. The top ten clones comprise roughly 22% of the sample. Sample time point, as interpreted from the label and publication: about 28 days (+/-7) after the second vaccine dose. The treatment or condition label, read with the paper, signifies: meningococcal conjugate vaccine given as trial control. Sequences were derived from peripheral blood, sampled 28 days after the second dose of the MenACWY control vaccine. These receptors were taken from an adult who received the MenACWY meningococcal vaccine as a control.

The chain combines TRBV5-1 with TRBJ2-2; no firm D call. The CDR3 has 15 amino acids. V dropped 4 bases and J dropped 0 bases, with 10 bases sitting between them. CDR1 SGHRS and CDR2 YFSETQ come from the germline V gene. The DNA for the CDR3 is TGCGCCAGCAGCCCCCCCCACGCGAACACCGGGGAGCTGTTTTTT. This sequence encodes CASSPPHANTGELFF.

This clone was seen only a few times. The V call is TRBV3-1 (or the pseudogene TRBV3-2), the J call TRBJ1-6; the D is unclear. There are 15 residues in the CDR3. Germline lookup yields CDR1 LGHDT and CDR2 YNNKEL (reference sequence). V dropped 0 bases and J dropped 7 bases, with 10 bases sitting between them. In DNA form, the CDR3 reads TGTGCCAGCAGCCAAGATCTGCCTTCCAATTCACCCCTCCACTTT. Translating gives CASSQDLPSNSPLHF.

This clone was counted only a few times. The chain uses TRBV4-1 and TRBJ2-6; D unclear. This CDR3 contains 19 residues. Germline V gene data show CDR1 as MGHRA and CDR2 as YSYEKL. Trimming stripped 0 bases from V and 0 bases from J, with 15 bases between. CDR3: CASSQEGRVFGSGANVLTF. CDR3 sequence (DNA): TGCGCCAGCAGCCAAGAGGGTAGGGTCTTTGGCTCTGGGGCCAACGTCCTGACTTTC.

The rearrangement links TRBV7-9 to TRBJ2-7, with D perhaps TRBD2 (5 bases). The germline V and J ends were trimmed by 6 bases and 4 bases, with 16 bases remaining between them. There are 14 residues in the CDR3. Germline assignment: CDR1 SEHNR and CDR2 FQNEAQ (reference sequence). The CDR3, as DNA: TGTGCCAGCAGTCGCACTAGTAGCGAGTACGAGCAGTACTTC. It specifies CASSRTSSEYEQYF.

The gene calls are TRBV5-6 and TRBJ2-1, with 9 bases identical to TRBD2. CDR3 length: 16 residues. Germline V gene data show CDR1 as SGHDT and CDR2 as YYEEEE. V dropped 0 bases and J dropped 5; count of bases not matched to a gene: 6. The CDR3 DNA sequence: TGTGCCAGCAGCTTGGGGGCTAGCGGGGATAACAATGAGCAGTTCTTC. It translates to CASSLGASGDNNEQFF. Variable domain in full (rest from reference TRBV5-6 and TRBJ2-1): DAGVTQSPTHLIKTRGQQVTLRCSPKSGHDTVSWYQQALGQGPQFIFQYYEEEERQRGNFPDRFSGHQFPNYSSELNVNALLLGDSALYLCASSLGASGDNNEQFFGPGTRLTVL.

CDR3 coding DNA: TGTGCCAGCAGTCTAGCAGCGGGAGCGTGGGACAATGAGCAGTTCTTC. Encoded protein: CASSLAAGAWDNEQFF. J is TRBJ2-1 and V is TRBV28; 8 bases map to TRBD2. The CDR3 runs to 16 residues. V shed 5 bases and J 5 bases; nucleotides not matched to a gene: 11. Germline V lookup: CDR1 MDHEN, CDR2 SYDVKM.

This clone was seen a handful of times. The chain links TRBV9 to TRBJ2-7; 11 nucleotides agree with TRBD1. The CDR3 sequence is 16 residues long. Germline V gene data show CDR1 as SGDLS and CDR2 as YYNGEE. V lost 4 bases and J lost 4; bases outside the gene matches: 10. CDR3 sequence (DNA): TGTGCCAGCAGCCTCACAGGACAGGGGGCAATGTACGAGCAGTACTTC. Its protein product is CASSLTGQGAMYEQYF.

Here the CDR3 DNA reads TGTGCCAGCAGCTTGAGCGGGGGGGCCCAAGAGACCCAGTACTTC. It encodes CASSLSGGAQETQYF. The V gene is TRBV7-9, the J gene TRBJ2-5; 10 bases fit TRBD2. Germline trimming cut 3 bases from V and 1 base from J; bases unmatched to any gene: 2. In germline, CDR1 is SEHNR, CDR2 FQNEAQ (reference sequence). The CDR3 covers 15 residues.

The sample holds a few counts of this clone. The V gene is TRBV5-1, the J gene TRBJ2-1; 16 positions agree with TRBD2. This CDR3 comprises 19 residues. The junction had 6 bases not matched to a gene; V was cut back by 1 base and J by 2 bases. Germline CDR1 SGHRS, CDR2 YFSETQ. The CDR3 sequence is CASSLPPGLAGGPYNEQFF. CDR3 DNA: TGCGCCAGCAGCTTGCCCCCGGGACTAGCGGGAGGGCCCTACAATGAGCAGTTCTTC.

The rearrangement links TRBV6-2 or TRBV6-3 to TRBJ2-1; D gene unclear. Per germline, CDR1 MNHEY and CDR2 SVGEGT. This CDR3 comprises 12 residues. The V and J ends lost 3 bases and 6 bases respectively, with 6 bases between them. Here the CDR3 DNA reads TGTGCCAGCAGTTATGTGAGCAATGAGCAGTTCTTC. Translation gives CASSYVSNEQFF.

The chain employs TRBV7-9 and TRBJ2-1; 9 bases are a match to TRBD2. The germline gives CDR1 SEHNR, CDR2 FQNEAQ (reference sequence). The CDR3 runs to 16 residues. Unmatched junction bases numbered 8, after V lost 3 bases and J lost 5 bases. CDR3 in amino acids: CASSFSSGGTHNEQFF. The DNA of the CDR3 is TGTGCCAGCAGCTTTTCGAGCGGGGGGACCCACAATGAGCAGTTCTTC. Combining the CDR3 with reference TRBV7-9 and TRBJ2-1 gives the whole variable domain DTGVSQNPRHKITKRGQNVTFRCDPISEHNRLYWYRQTLGQGPEFLTYFQNEAQLEKSRLLSDRFSAERPKGSFSTLEIQRTEQGDSAMYLCASSFSSGGTHNEQFFGPGTRLTVL.

DNA for the CDR3: TGTGCCAGCAGCTTATTGACAGGGGCCTACTACGAGCAGTACTTC. Residues: CASSLLTGAYYEQYF. The J gene is TRBJ2-7, the V gene TRBV13; 8 nucleotides match TRBD1. CDR1 and CDR2 (germline): PRHDT, FYEKMQ (reference sequence). With V trimmed by 2 bases and J by 3 bases, 6 bases remained unmatched. CDR3 length: 15 amino acids.

The V gene is TRBV7-9, the J gene TRBJ1-1; no clear D gene. Germline CDR1 is SEHNR and CDR2 is FQNEAQ (reference sequence). V lost 1 base and J lost 5, with 8 bases in between. The CDR3 runs to 13 residues. This CDR3 reads CASSLGARTEAFF. The DNA of the CDR3 is TGTGCCAGCAGCTTAGGGGCGAGGACTGAAGCTTTCTTT.

The chain links TRBV3-1 (or the pseudogene TRBV3-2) to TRBJ1-5; unclear D gene. The CDR3 runs 12 residues. Trimming pared 3 bases from V and 4 bases from J, leaving 4 bases between. In germline, CDR1 is LGHDT, CDR2 YNNKEL (reference sequence). DNA for the CDR3: TGTGCCAGCAGCCAGCAGAATCAGCCCCAGCATTTT. It specifies CASSQQNQPQHF.

The CDR3 DNA sequence: TGTGCCAGCAGCTTTAAGGGTCACGAGCAGTACGTC. It translates to CASSFKGHEQYV. The V and J genes are TRBV12-1 and TRBJ2-7. TRBV12-1 is reported as a pseudogene. This CDR3 is built from 12 residues.

CDR3 nucleotide sequence: TGTGCCAGCTCACTCCTTAAGACTGACAGAAACACTGAAGCTTTCTTT. This codes for CASSLLKTDRNTEAFF. The chain carries TRBV18 and TRBJ1-1; perhaps TRBD1 as D (5 bases). The CDR3 spans 16 residues. Germline V lookup: CDR1 KGHSH, CDR2 LQKENI. Trimming pared 4 bases from V and 2 bases from J, leaving 17 bases between.

This clone was picked up one time. The V call is TRBV28, the J call TRBJ2-1; 13 positions match TRBD2. The CDR3 has 17 residues. Unmatched junction bases numbered 6, after V lost 0 bases and J lost 7 bases. Germline V gene data show CDR1 as MDHEN and CDR2 as SYDVKM. The CDR3 region is CASSLWGTSGKSNEQFF. The CDR3 nucleotides read TGTGCCAGCAGTTTATGGGGGACTAGCGGGAAAAGTAATGAGCAGTTCTTC.

J is TRBJ2-3 and V is TRBV6-4; 7 bases align to TRBD2. The germline gives CDR1 MRHNA, CDR2 SNTAGT. This CDR3 has 15 residues. V shed 4 bases, J shed 2 bases, and the junction held 6 bases outside the gene matches. The CDR3 loop is CASSAQSGNTDTQYF. DNA for the CDR3: TGTGCCAGCAGTGCCCAAAGCGGGAACACAGATACGCAGTATTTT.

The rearrangement uses TRBV6-5 and TRBJ1-4, with no clear D. There are 13 residues in the CDR3. V was clipped by 8 bases and J by 5 bases, with 12 bases between them. CDR1 MNHEY and CDR2 SVGAGI come from the germline V gene. The CDR3 sequence: CASRPGGNEKLFF. In nucleotides, the CDR3 is TGTGCCAGCCGGCCAGGAGGAAATGAAAAACTGTTTTTT.

This chain joins TRBV6-6 and TRBJ1-2; D unresolved. Trimming pared 0 bases from V and 4 bases from J, leaving 15 bases between. This CDR3 comprises 16 residues. Germline CDR1 is MNHNY and CDR2 is SVGAGI (reference sequence). CDR3 region: CASSYSKNSGLYGYTF. CDR3 nucleotide sequence: TGTGCCAGCAGTTACTCGAAGAATTCCGGACTCTATGGCTACACCTTC.

CDR3 amino acids: CSVIDRGRGVETQYF. The CDR3 DNA follows: TGCAGCGTTATAGACAGGGGGCGAGGGGTAGAGACCCAGTACTTC. The chain is built from TRBV29-1 and TRBJ2-5, with TRBD1 matching over 10 bases. Germline V gene data show CDR1 as SQVTM and CDR2 as ANQGSEA. The CDR3 is made up of 15 amino acids. The V segment lost 5 bases and the J segment 4 bases; nucleotides outside the gene matches: 10.

V is TRBV6-5 and J is TRBJ1-5, with D hard to call. Germline CDR1 MNHEY, CDR2 SVGAGI. V lost 9 bases and J 8 bases, leaving 17 bases between the germline ends. CDR3 length: 13 amino acids. The CDR3: CASRETPSKPQHF. DNA for the CDR3: TGTGCCAGTCGGGAGACCCCATCCAAGCCCCAGCATTTT.

The rearrangement joins TRBV9 to TRBJ2-1; TRBD1 agrees at 8 bases. The CDR3 runs to 15 residues. Trimming cost V 3 bases and J 4 bases; bases outside gene matches: 6. Germline loops: CDR1 SGDLS, CDR2 YYNGEE. The CDR3 DNA is TGTGCCAGCAGCGAGGGGGGACAGGAGTACAATGAGCAGTTCTTC. Translating it yields CASSEGGQEYNEQFF.